This T cell receptor beta chain was captured by sequencing in a study of T cells in Graves' hyperthyroidism and ophthalmopathy. The source of the PBMCs was approximately 10 ml of fresh peripheral blood. In this sample, this clonotype turned up a few times. Trimming took 4 bases from V and 6 from J; bases not matched to a gene: 9. The length of the CDR3 is 16 residues. Germline values: CDR1 SGDLS, CDR2 YYNGEE. Amplified TCR beta CDR3 regions derived from RNA transcripts. TCR CDR3 regions were first amplified by RT-PCR with HTBI primers. TCRdb fed the multiplex PCR reads into MiXCR, producing one record per CDR3 protein. Here the sample spans almost 600,000 distinct CDR3 sequences, approximately 14% being singletons.

This chain links TRBV9 with TRBJ2-1, with TRBD2 identical over 11 bases. Material for sequencing was blood. This receptor was taken from a woman aged 25-40 years with Graves' hyperthyroidism that later progressed to Graves' ophthalmopathy. The chain's CDR3 is CASSHPTSGSGNEQFF. Written as DNA, the CDR3 is TGTGCCAGCAGCCACCCCACTAGCGGGAGTGGCAATGAGCAGTTCTTC.